These 18 T cell receptor beta chains were all obtained from the same sample, sequenced in a study of T cells in Graves' hyperthyroidism and ophthalmopathy. The source material, RNA transcripts, was used to amplify TCR beta CDR3 regions. The TCR CDR3 was amplified in a first-round RT-PCR using the HTBI primer set. MiXCR, run by TCRdb on the multiplex PCR reads, gives a single entry per CDR3 protein. This table has more than 150,000 distinct CDR3 sequences, over 15% appearing once. The source material was blood. All receptors derive from a woman aged 45-65 years with Graves' hyperthyroidism.

Only a few counts were recorded for this clonotype. This chain uses TRBV6-5 with TRBJ2-7; TRBD2 aligns across 7 bases. This CDR3 comprises 14 residues. After removal of 2 bases from V and 3 bases from J, the junction contained 4 bases not matched to a gene. From germline, CDR1 is MNHEY and CDR2 SVGAGI. CDR3: CASSYGTGGYEQYF. For the CDR3, the DNA is TGTGCCAGCAGTTACGGGACGGGGGGCTACGAGCAGTACTTC.

This clonotype was found many times. This chain connects TRBV11-2 to TRBJ1-1; unclear D gene. In germline, CDR1 is SGHAT, CDR2 FQNNGV. V dropped 1 base and J dropped 7 bases, with 16 bases sitting between them. The CDR3 length is 15 residues. The CDR3 DNA reads as TGTGCCAGCAGCTTAGGTTCCCCCCCCCCAAGTGAAGCTTTCTTT. Protein product: CASSLGSPPPSEAFF.

This clonotype was seen at least ten times. The chain uses TRBV4-3 and TRBJ2-1; 8 nucleotides agree with TRBD2. Losses at the gene ends were 3 bases for V and 3 bases for J; bases not matched to a gene: 4. Germline CDR1 reads LGHNA; CDR2 reads YSLEER. This CDR3 comprises 15 residues. Here the CDR3 DNA reads TGCGCCAGCAGCCATGGGCGGGGGGTCTACAATGAGCAGTTCTTC. Amino acids: CASSHGRGVYNEQFF.

The genes are TRBV4-1 and TRBJ1-2; D is unresolved. The CDR3 is made up of 15 amino acids. Trimming shortened V by 4 bases and J by 0 bases, and 12 bases separated the two germline ends. Germline CDR1 MGHRA, CDR2 YSYEKL. The CDR3 region has the DNA TGCGCCAGCAGCCCGTCCGGACGGGCTAACTATGGCTACACCTTC. It encodes CASSPSGRANYGYTF.

This clonotype was recorded many times. This chain links TRBV28 with TRBJ1-1; D possibly corresponds to TRBD1 (6 bases). The CDR3 has 16 amino acids. Trimming cost V 6 bases and J 10 bases, with 27 bases left between them. The germline V gene encodes CDR1 MDHEN and CDR2 SYDVKM. The CDR3, as DNA: TGTGCCAGCAGCTCCACCGGGACACAGGTCGCAAAAGTAGCTTTCTTT. Translating it yields CASSSTGTQVAKVAFF.

This clonotype was counted a single time. V usage is TRBV5-1 and J usage is TRBJ2-7; D is unresolved. V lost 0 bases and J 8 bases, leaving 6 bases between the germline ends. Germline loops: CDR1 SGHRS, CDR2 YFSETQ. This CDR3 has 11 amino acids. CDR3 sequence: CASSLASQQYF. The CDR3 bases are TGCGCCAGCAGCTTGGCCTCTCAGCAGTACTTC.

This clonotype has a count of ten or more. The gene calls are TRBV27 and TRBJ1-4; the D gene is possibly TRBD1 (6 bases). The CDR3 covers 15 residues. V lost 5 bases and J 7 bases, leaving 17 bases between the germline ends. CDR1 and CDR2 (germline): MNHEY, SMNVEV (reference sequence). The CDR3 region has the DNA TGTGCCAGCAGTACCTCCCGGGGGCTCGGTGAAAAACTGTTTTTT. Its protein product is CASSTSRGLGEKLFF.

This sequence joins TRBV5-1 and TRBJ2-3, with 7 nucleotides matching TRBD1. CDR1 and CDR2 from the germline V gene are SGHRS and YFSETQ. The J segment lost 1 base and the V segment lost 4 bases, leaving 12 bases of the junction unmatched. The CDR3 sequence is 17 residues long. CDR3 sequence reads: CASSRIPGTDRTDTQYF. DNA for the CDR3: TGCGCCAGCAGCAGGATACCCGGGACAGACCGCACAGATACGCAGTATTTT.

This clonotype appeared many times. This chain uses TRBV29-1 with TRBJ2-7; a possible D gene is TRBD2 (6 bases). Germline loops: CDR1 SQVTM, CDR2 ANQGSEA. The CDR3 has 14 residues. V lost 3 bases to trimming and J lost 2 bases, with 14 bases between them. Here the CDR3 DNA reads TGCAGCGTTGATGAAGGGACTGATCCCTACGAGCAGTACTTC. It yields the protein CSVDEGTDPYEQYF.

A note on this clonotype: This clone may be a read error of a much larger clone one base away. The chain joins TRBV7-8 to TRBJ2-7; the match to TRBD1 covers 8 bases. Germline V CDR1 and CDR2: SGHVS, FQNEAQ. The CDR3 totals 13 residues. Trimming at V came to 11 bases and at J to 9 bases, leaving 15 bases not matched to a gene. The CDR3 DNA is TGTGCCGGCTCGAGGACAGGGCTTCACGGGCAGTACTTC. Protein: CAGSRTGLHGQYF. Supplemented by reference TRBV7-8 and TRBJ2-7, the full variable domain reads GAGVSQSPRYKVAKRGQDVALRCDPISGHVSLFWYQQALGQGPEFLTYFQNEAQLDKSGLPSDRFFAERPEGSVSTLKIQRTQQEDSAVYLCAGSRTGLHGQYFGPGTRLTVT.

The chain uses TRBV20-1 and TRBJ2-6, with D possibly being TRBD2 (5 bases). V was pared by 0 bases and J by 0 bases, with 6 bases between. The CDR3 is 15 residues long. The germline V gene has CDR1 DFQATT and CDR2 SNEGSKA (reference sequence). For the CDR3, the DNA is TGCAGTGCTAGAGAGGCGGGCTCTGGGGCCAACGTCCTGACTTTC. This gives the protein CSAREAGSGANVLTF.

In the case of this clonotype: It may be a read error: a sequence one base away is much more abundant. This chain links TRBV6-1 with TRBJ1-2, with 7 bases that match TRBD1. Trimming at V came to 10 bases and at J to 7 bases, leaving 12 bases not matched to a gene. Germline V gene sequence: CDR1 MNHNS, CDR2 SASEGT. The CDR3 runs to 13 residues. CDR3: CAIRRDSLVGYTF. For the CDR3, the DNA is TGTGCCATCAGACGGGACAGTCTTGTTGGCTACACCTTC.

At least ten counts were recorded for this clonotype. This rearrangement joins TRBV6-1 to TRBJ1-6; the D gene is possibly TRBD1 (5 bases). V was pared by 5 bases and J by 9 bases, with 11 bases between. The CDR3 runs to 13 residues. In germline, CDR1 is MNHNS, CDR2 SASEGT. The CDR3 region is CASSSGSGSPLHF. DNA of the CDR3: TGTGCCAGCAGTTCAGGGTCGGGTTCACCCCTCCACTTT.

Comments on this clonotype: A much bigger clone sits one base away, suggesting this may be a read error. V is TRBV29-1 and J is TRBJ1-2; D gene ambiguous. Germline CDR1 reads SQVTM; CDR2 reads ANQGSEA. The CDR3 length is 11 residues. Trimming took off 7 bases at V and 3 bases at J, with 9 bases between the two ends. The CDR3 is CSGGKDYGYTF. The CDR3 DNA follows: TGCAGCGGAGGGAAAGACTATGGCTACACCTTC.

In its sample, this clonotype was seen many times. The chain recombines TRBV19 with TRBJ1-5; D is ambiguous. The CDR3 runs 13 residues. Germline-derived CDR1 and CDR2 are LNHDA and SQIVND (reference sequence). Trimming took off 8 bases at V and 1 base at J, with 9 bases between the two ends. The CDR3 spells CASGLGSNQPQHF. DNA for the CDR3: TGTGCCAGTGGGTTGGGGAGCAATCAGCCCCAGCATTTT.

Many counts were recorded for this clonotype. The V and J genes are TRBV4-1 and TRBJ2-1; possible D gene TRBD2, 5 bases. The CDR3 contains 17 residues. CDR1 and CDR2 (germline): MGHRA, YSYEKL. Trimming stripped 0 bases from V and 7 bases from J, with 19 bases between. Here the CDR3 reads CASSQDPGKTFINEQFF. Written as DNA, the CDR3 is TGCGCCAGCAGCCAAGATCCGGGGAAGACATTTATAAATGAGCAGTTCTTC.

This chain's CDR3 is CASSLTGGLSTDTQYF. The CDR3 coding sequence is TGTGCCAGCAGCTTAACAGGGGGCCTCAGCACAGATACGCAGTATTTT. The rearrangement links TRBV7-9 to TRBJ2-3, with TRBD1 matching 9 bases. The CDR3 extends over 16 amino acids. Germline values: CDR1 SEHNR, CDR2 FQNEAQ (reference sequence). V lost 2 bases, J lost 0 bases, and 3 bases stayed unmatched.

This clonotype was detected ten times or more. The chain recombines TRBV7-3 with TRBJ2-3; D tentatively reads TRBD1 or TRBD2 (7 bases each). The CDR3 extends over 15 amino acids. Trimming stripped 5 bases from V and 2 bases from J, with 14 bases between. CDR1 and CDR2 (germline): SGHTA, FQGTGA. The CDR3 DNA sequence: TGTGCCAGCAGCGGGGAGGGGGCGTCCACAGATACGCAGTATTTT. Translated, it gives CASSGEGASTDTQYF.